These 22 T cell receptor beta chains were sequenced from one sample in a study of control samples from healthy donors and cancer patients. Produced via immunoSEQ multiplex PCR; TCRdb's table is partial and in-frame only. This table has some 45,000 clones, 80% to 95% appearing once. Sequenced input: PBMCs. All receptors come from a woman aged 40 to 55 with head and neck cancer.

This rearrangement joins TRBV12-3 or TRBV12-4 to TRBJ2-7; D uncertain. The CDR3 runs 13 residues. Trimming cost V 3 bases and J 3 bases, with 9 bases left between them. CDR3 loop: CASSFRGYYEQYF. The DNA of the CDR3 is TGTGCCAGCAGTTTTCGAGGATACTACGAGCAGTACTTC.

The chain couples TRBV10-1 to TRBJ1-1, with no clear D. Germline V gene data show CDR1 as WNHNN and CDR2 as SYGVQD (reference sequence). V was cut by 6 bases and J by 1 base, with 9 bases left in between. This CDR3 region has 13 residues. The CDR3 loop is CASSRLRNTEAFF. CDR3 sequence (DNA): TGCGCCAGCAGCCGTCTTAGGAACACTGAAGCTTTCTTT.

The chain uses TRBV10-1 and TRBJ2-2; tentatively, D is TRBD1 (5 bases). V was clipped by 6 bases and J by 2 bases, with 10 bases between them. The CDR3 runs 14 residues. Germline values: CDR1 WNHNN, CDR2 SYGVQD (reference sequence). The CDR3: CASRPDRNTGELFF. CDR3 bases: TGCGCCAGCAGACCTGACAGAAACACCGGGGAGCTGTTTTTT.

The CDR3 DNA follows: TGTGCCAGCAGTCTAAAGACAGGGGGCTATGGCTACACCTTC. Translated, it gives CASSLKTGGYGYTF. The chain links TRBV6-2 or TRBV6-3 to TRBJ1-2; 9 bases match TRBD1. Germline V CDR1 and CDR2: MNHEY, SVGEGT. This CDR3 comprises 14 residues. With V trimmed by 5 bases and J by 4 bases, 5 bases remained unmatched.

The CDR3 protein is CSVDAPGTEAFF. In DNA, the CDR3 is TGCAGCGTTGACGCCCCTGGGACTGAAGCTTTCTTT. V is TRBV29-1 and J is TRBJ1-1; D is undetermined. This CDR3 is built from 12 residues. V was shortened by 3 bases and J by 5 bases, with 10 bases between the two germline ends. Looked up from germline, CDR1 is SQVTM and CDR2 is ANQGSEA.

The chain is built from TRBV19 and TRBJ1-1; 7 bases line up with TRBD1. The ends lost 6 bases at V and 0 bases at J; junction bases unmatched: 10. The CDR3 totals 16 residues. Germline-derived CDR1 and CDR2 are LNHDA and SQIVND (reference sequence). The CDR3 nucleotides are TGTGCCAGTAGATTGGGCAGGGGGTCCATGAACACTGAAGCTTTCTTT. Translation: CASRLGRGSMNTEAFF.

The rearrangement links TRBV18 to TRBJ2-7; 11 bases are shared with TRBD1. The V segment lost 4 bases and the J segment 4 bases; nucleotides outside the gene matches: 6. Germline CDR1 is KGHSH and CDR2 is LQKENI. CDR3 length equals 15 residues. Here the CDR3 DNA reads TGTGCCAGCTCACTCCTGGGGACAGGGGGGTACGAGCAGTACTTC. Residues: CASSLLGTGGYEQYF.

The chain is built from TRBV3-1 (or the pseudogene TRBV3-2) and TRBJ2-1; 9 bases are shared with TRBD2. The length of the CDR3 is 14 residues. Germline V lookup: CDR1 LGHDT, CDR2 YNNKEL (reference sequence). CDR3 nucleotides: TGTGCTGCGGGGGGGGACAGCTCCTACAATGAGCAGTTCTTC. Encoded protein: CAAGGDSSYNEQFF.

V usage is TRBV4-1 and J usage is TRBJ2-7; 9 bases are a match to TRBD2. CDR3 length equals 16 residues. The J segment lost 0 bases and the V segment lost 5 bases, leaving 8 bases of the junction unmatched. CDR1 is MGHRA and CDR2 is YSYEKL in the germline V gene. The CDR3 reads CASSARGSGSSYEQYF. The CDR3 nucleotides read TGCGCCAGCAGCGCCAGGGGTAGCGGGAGCTCCTACGAGCAGTACTTC.

The chain joins TRBV3-1 (or the pseudogene TRBV3-2) to TRBJ1-1; D unclear. The CDR3 is 13 residues long. The ends were cut back, 4 bases at V and 1 base at J, with 7 bases in the middle. Germline CDR1 is LGHDT and CDR2 is YNNKEL (reference sequence). CDR3 protein: CASSPVGNTEAFF. CDR3 bases: TGTGCCAGCAGCCCAGTGGGGAACACTGAAGCTTTCTTT.

J is TRBJ2-1 and V is TRBV28, with unresolved D. Germline loops: CDR1 MDHEN, CDR2 SYDVKM. The CDR3 runs to 15 residues. Trimming removed 10 bases at V and 5 bases at J, with 21 bases between. In DNA form, the CDR3 reads TGTGCCATCGGCGCTTGGGAATGGAACAACAATGAGCAGTTCTTC. This encodes CAIGAWEWNNNEQFF.

The chain is built from TRBV28 and TRBJ2-3; no firm D call. Germline V gives CDR1 MDHEN, CDR2 SYDVKM. This CDR3 is built from 14 residues. The ends were cut back, 2 bases at V and 8 bases at J, with 14 bases in the middle. CDR3 sequence: CASSLDPSLGTQYF. The CDR3 nucleotides read TGTGCCAGCAGTTTAGACCCCTCTTTAGGTACGCAGTATTTT.

The chain carries TRBV6-2 or TRBV6-3 and TRBJ1-5; 10 nucleotides match TRBD1. This CDR3 comprises 17 residues. Germline V gene data show CDR1 as MNHEY and CDR2 as SVGEGT. J lost 5 bases, V lost 0 bases, and 7 bases had no gene match. The CDR3 loop is CASSYSTDRGGYQPQHF. The CDR3 nucleotides read TGTGCCAGCAGTTACTCTACGGACAGGGGGGGATATCAGCCCCAGCATTTT.

The rearrangement uses TRBV19 and TRBJ1-1; D is possibly TRBD1 (6 bases). Trimming took off 4 bases at V and 2 bases at J, with 11 bases between the two ends. Germline assignment: CDR1 LNHDA and CDR2 SQIVND (reference sequence). This CDR3 is 14 amino acids long. CDR3 sequence (DNA): TGTGCCAGTAGTACTTGGACAGCAAACACTGAAGCTTTCTTT. It codes for CASSTWTANTEAFF. The full variable domain, with the rest looked up from reference TRBV19 and TRBJ1-1, is DGGITQSPKYLFRKEGQNVTLSCEQNLNHDAMYWYRQDPGQGLRLIYYSQIVNDFQKGDIAEGYSVSREKKESFPLTVTSAQKNPTAFYLCASSTWTANTEAFFGQGTRLTVV.

The gene calls are TRBV18 and TRBJ1-6; 7 bases fit TRBD1. Trimming at V came to 5 bases and at J to 8 bases, leaving 18 bases not matched to a gene. The CDR3 is 18 residues long. Germline V gives CDR1 KGHSH, CDR2 LQKENI. The chain's CDR3 is CASSGSLPGQKEDSPLHF. The CDR3 nucleotides are TGTGCCAGCTCAGGGTCGCTCCCGGGACAGAAAGAAGATTCACCCCTCCACTTT.

The CDR3 sequence is CASREETQYF. In nucleotides, the CDR3 is TGTGCCAGCAGGGAGGAGACCCAGTACTTC. The chain combines TRBV6-5 with TRBJ2-5; D is ambiguous. V lost 6 bases and J 5 bases, leaving 4 bases between the germline ends. The CDR3 has 10 amino acids. Germline CDR1 is MNHEY and CDR2 is SVGAGI.

The V gene is TRBV6-6, the J gene TRBJ1-6, with a tentative D call TRBD1 (5 bases). V was clipped by 6 bases and J by 5 bases, with 8 bases between them. CDR1 and CDR2 (germline): MNHNY, SVGAGI (reference sequence). The CDR3 loop spans 13 amino acids. CDR3: CASRGQDNSPLHF. CDR3 DNA: TGTGCCAGCAGGGGGCAAGATAATTCACCCCTCCACTTT.

This clone was counted a single time. The same CDR3 arises from other DNA sequences in this sample as well. This CDR3 reads CASSPTANYGYTF. The CDR3 bases are TGTGCCAGCTCACCAACAGCTAACTATGGCTACACCTTC. The chain carries TRBV18 and TRBJ1-2; D is uncertain. The CDR3 is 13 residues long. V was pared by 2 bases and J by 0 bases, with 4 bases between. In germline, CDR1 is KGHSH, CDR2 LQKENI.

The CDR3 DNA reads TGTGCCAGCAGCGTTGGGGACAGGGAAGGAAAACTGTTTTTT. This encodes CASSVGDREGKLFF. The chain joins TRBV4-2 to TRBJ1-4, with 9 positions matching TRBD1. The germline gives CDR1 LGHNA, CDR2 YNFKEQ. The CDR3 runs to 14 residues. Trimming removed 5 bases from V and 10 bases from J; junction bases left unmatched: 8.

This rearrangement joins TRBV7-9 to TRBJ1-2; tentative D call: TRBD1 (6 bases). In germline, CDR1 is SEHNR, CDR2 FQNEAQ (reference sequence). The V gene lost 4 bases and the J gene lost 0 bases, with 12 bases spanning the gap. The length of the CDR3 is 15 residues. The CDR3 sequence: CASSSDRWPNYGYTF. The CDR3 DNA reads as TGTGCCAGCAGCTCAGACAGGTGGCCTAACTATGGCTACACCTTC.

This chain uses TRBV21-1 with TRBJ2-3; the D call of TRBD1 is as the table states it, not checked on the DNA. TRBV21-1 is assigned pseudogene status. The length of the CDR3 is 16 residues. The CDR3 DNA reads as TGTGCCAGCAGCAAAGGGGGCAACTTAGGCACAGATACGCAGTATTTT. Its translation is CASSKGGNLGTDTQYF.

Notes on this clone: Other nucleotide sequences in the sample specify the same CDR3. The chain couples TRBV2 to TRBJ2-1; perhaps D is TRBD1 or TRBD2 (5 bases each). V lost 7 bases and J 4 bases, leaving 11 bases between the germline ends. CDR3 length: 13 residues. Per the germline V gene, CDR1 is SNHLY and CDR2 is FYNNEI. CDR3 sequence (DNA): TGTGCCAGCAAGGGACGGATTTACAATGAGCAGTTCTTC. It codes for CASKGRIYNEQFF.